A single sample gave rise to the 31 T cell receptor beta chains below, sequenced in a study of response to subunit inactivated influenza vaccine. One entry per CDR3 protein, called by TCRdb with MiXCR from the RT-PCR reads. The sample gives more than 450,000 distinct CDR3 sequences, over 9.5% of which show up once; 10% is in the top ten. Sequenced material: PBMCs from blood, taken on the day of vaccination. These receptors all stem from a man aged 45-65 years who received an inactivated influenza vaccine.

The sample holds a few counts of this clonotype. The chain carries TRBV7-9 and TRBJ2-7; 12 bases line up with TRBD1. Unmatched junction bases numbered 3, after V lost 4 bases and J lost 5 bases. This CDR3 is 14 amino acids long. Germline V gene data show CDR1 as SEHNR and CDR2 as FQNEAQ (reference sequence). CDR3 in amino acids: CASSWDRGLHEQYF. CDR3 bases: TGTGCCAGCAGCTGGGACAGGGGGCTCCACGAGCAGTACTTC.

This clonotype was picked up a small number of times. V is TRBV3-1 and J is TRBJ2-1; 10 bases agree with TRBD2. The CDR3 has 18 residues. V was pared by 0 bases and J by 8 bases, with 13 bases of the junction left unmatched. Germline V gene lookup returns CDR1 LGHDT and CDR2 YNNKEL (reference sequence). CDR3 DNA: TGTGCCAGCAGCCAAGATCTGGAAAGCGGGGGGGCCTGGGATGAGCAGTTCTTC. Encoded protein: CASSQDLESGGAWDEQFF.

About this clonotype: One end of the junction does not line up with germline, which may come from a read error. This chain connects TRBV4-2 to TRBJ2-3, with D possibly matching TRBD2 (6 bases). The V gene's germline CDR1 is LGHNA and CDR2 YNFKEQ. The CDR3 totals 15 residues. CDR3 sequence: CASSQATSKTDTQYF. For the CDR3, the DNA is TGTGCCAGCAGTCAAGCTACTAGCAAGACAGATACGCAGTATTTT.

The rearrangement joins TRBV5-4 to TRBJ2-5, with D possibly matching TRBD2 (6 bases). The germline CDR1 and CDR2 sequences are SGHNT and YYREEE (reference sequence). Trimming left V 10 bases short and J 4 bases short, with 20 bases between. The CDR3 totals 14 residues. CDR3 sequence: CAAGGGPKGETQYF. DNA of the CDR3: TGTGCCGCCGGGGGAGGACCAAAGGGAGAGACCCAGTACTTC.

This clonotype has ten or more counts. The V and J genes are TRBV29-1 and TRBJ1-2, with no clear D. CDR3 length: 12 amino acids. Trimming shortened V by 8 bases and J by 4 bases, and 14 bases separated the two germline ends. Germline values: CDR1 SQVTM, CDR2 ANQGSEA. CDR3 sequence: CSITDNSYGYTF. In nucleotides, the CDR3 is TGCAGCATCACCGACAATTCCTATGGCTACACCTTC.

The chain uses TRBV5-1 and TRBJ2-3, with TRBD2 as a possible D gene (5 bases). Per the germline V gene, CDR1 is SGHRS and CDR2 is YFSETQ. Trimming removed 4 bases from V and 4 bases from J, with 13 bases in between. There are 14 residues in the CDR3. The CDR3 here is CASSPWTGADTQYF. CDR3 in DNA: TGCGCCAGCAGCCCTTGGACCGGGGCAGATACGCAGTATTTT.

This clonotype was counted many times. The chain joins TRBV20-1 to TRBJ1-4; D possibly corresponds to TRBD1 (5 bases). V lost 6 bases, J lost 8 bases, and 19 bases lay in between. CDR1 and CDR2 (germline): DFQATT, SNEGSKA (reference sequence). CDR3 length: 14 residues. The CDR3 sequence is CSAKGEVPGEKLFF. The DNA of the CDR3 is TGCAGTGCGAAAGGGGAGGTTCCGGGGGAAAAACTGTTTTTT.

V gene TRBV5-6 combines with J gene TRBJ2-3, with 8 bases fitting TRBD2. Germline-derived CDR1 and CDR2 are SGHDT and YYEEEE. The CDR3 extends over 14 amino acids. With V trimmed by 4 bases and J by 4 bases, 5 bases remained unmatched. The CDR3 protein is CASSGLATADTQYF. In nucleotides, the CDR3 is TGTGCCAGCAGCGGACTAGCAACTGCAGATACGCAGTATTTT.

The rearrangement uses TRBV6-2 or TRBV6-3 and TRBJ1-5; 7 nucleotides align to TRBD1. J lost 11 bases, V lost 2 bases, and 3 bases had no gene match. The CDR3 consists of 12 residues. The V gene's germline CDR1 is MNHEY and CDR2 SVGEGT. CDR3 in amino acids: CASSYPQGAQHF. The CDR3 coding sequence is TGTGCCAGCAGTTACCCGCAGGGGGCCCAGCATTTT.

This clonotype was detected ten times or more. The rearrangement uses TRBV12-3 or TRBV12-4 and TRBJ1-5, with no clear D. Trimming stripped 2 bases from V and 6 bases from J, with 17 bases between. This CDR3 contains 16 residues. The CDR3 DNA follows: TGTGCCAGCAGTTTAATTCGACTCGGAGAGGGTCAGCCCCAGCATTTT. It translates to CASSLIRLGEGQPQHF.

The chain is built from TRBV5-1 and TRBJ2-5; a weak D match, TRBD1 (6 bases). CDR3 size: 14 residues. CDR1 SGHRS and CDR2 YFSETQ come from the germline V gene. Trimming left V 1 base short and J 4 bases short, with 11 bases between. The CDR3 sequence: CASSLNRVSETQYF. The CDR3, as DNA: TGCGCCAGCAGCTTGAACAGGGTTTCAGAGACCCAGTACTTC.

This clonotype came up a few times. This chain uses TRBV7-2 with TRBJ2-7, with D maybe TRBD2 (6 bases). Germline V gives CDR1 SGHTA, CDR2 FQGNSA. V gave up 5 bases and J gave up 5 bases, with 19 bases separating them. This CDR3 has 15 amino acids. Written as DNA, the CDR3 is TGTGCCAGCAGCCCGAACGGGTTAGCGGCCCACGAGCAGTACTTC. As protein: CASSPNGLAAHEQYF.

V is TRBV5-1 and J is TRBJ2-1, with 7 bases lining up with TRBD1. Trimming removed 5 bases from V and 1 base from J; junction bases left unmatched: 9. The CDR3 sequence is 16 residues long. Germline assignment: CDR1 SGHRS and CDR2 YFSETQ. CDR3 in amino acids: CASRPNPTGSYNEQFF. The CDR3 DNA sequence: TGCGCCAGCAGACCCAATCCGACAGGGTCCTACAATGAGCAGTTCTTC.

The rearrangement links TRBV30 to TRBJ1-4; maybe TRBD1 (6 bases). This CDR3 contains 15 residues. The V end was cut by 3 bases, the J end by 8 bases, with 19 bases between. Germline lookup yields CDR1 GTSNPN and CDR2 SVGIG (reference sequence). CDR3 region: CAWRALGGGDEKLFF. The CDR3 coding sequence is TGTGCCTGGAGAGCGCTGGGAGGGGGGGACGAAAAACTGTTTTTT.

This chain connects TRBV5-8 to TRBJ1-1; TRBD1 might be the D (6 bases). V gave up 5 bases and J gave up 5 bases, with 16 bases separating them. Germline CDR1 SGHTS, CDR2 YDEGEE. The CDR3 is 14 amino acids. As DNA, the CDR3 is TGTGCCAGCAGACATGAACAGGGTTGGACTGAAGCTTTCTTT. Translating gives CASRHEQGWTEAFF.

The rearrangement uses TRBV29-1 and TRBJ2-7; D remains unclear. Trimming shortened V by 5 bases and J by 3 bases, and 23 bases separated the two germline ends. Germline V lookup: CDR1 SQVTM, CDR2 ANQGSEA. The CDR3 loop spans 16 amino acids. The DNA of the CDR3 is TGCAGCGTTAAAACGGTTGGGTTCTCCCTGAACTACGAGCAGTACTTC. Translating it yields CSVKTVGFSLNYEQYF.

J is TRBJ2-5 and V is TRBV5-4, with 8 bases aligning to TRBD2. Germline trimming cut 4 bases from V and 3 bases from J; bases unmatched to any gene: 5. Germline CDR1 and CDR2: SGHNT and YYREEE (reference sequence). CDR3 length: 14 residues. CDR3 residues: CASSTGLAKETQYF. The DNA of the CDR3 is TGTGCCAGCAGCACCGGACTAGCAAAAGAGACCCAGTACTTC.

The J gene is TRBJ2-7, the V gene TRBV11-2; either TRBD1 or TRBD2 may supply D (5 bases each). CDR1 SGHAT and CDR2 FQNNGV come from the germline V gene. V lost 3 bases to trimming and J lost 0 bases, with 15 bases between them. The CDR3 extends over 16 amino acids. The CDR3 DNA follows: TGTGCCAGCAGCTTTTCCGGGACCCTGAGCTCCTACGAGCAGTACTTC. Encoded protein: CASSFSGTLSSYEQYF.

The V gene is TRBV30, the J gene TRBJ1-1; the D gene is possibly TRBD1 (5 bases). V lost 2 bases to trimming and J lost 9 bases, with 10 bases between them. CDR3 size: 11 residues. In germline, CDR1 is GTSNPN, CDR2 SVGIG (reference sequence). CDR3 loop: CAWSPRAKAFF. CDR3 bases: TGTGCCTGGAGTCCCAGGGCAAAAGCTTTCTTT.

This clonotype was seen a handful of times. V gene TRBV5-1 combines with J gene TRBJ2-3; 9 bases line up with TRBD2. CDR1 and CDR2 from the germline V gene are SGHRS and YFSETQ. After removal of 0 bases from V and 3 bases from J, the junction contained 2 bases not matched to a gene. This CDR3 contains 15 residues. CDR3 nucleotide sequence: TGCGCCAGCAGCTTGGATCTAGCGGGAACAGATACGCAGTATTTT. As protein: CASSLDLAGTDTQYF.

This chain joins TRBV5-1 and TRBJ2-7, with TRBD1 matching over 7 bases. This CDR3 region has 15 residues. CDR1 is SGHRS and CDR2 is YFSETQ in the germline V gene. V was pared by 0 bases and J by 1 base, with 4 bases of the junction left unmatched. CDR3 region: CASSLGDSASYEQYF. The CDR3 nucleotides are TGCGCCAGCAGCTTGGGGGACAGCGCATCCTACGAGCAGTACTTC.

This clonotype was counted between two and nine times. This chain joins TRBV7-2 and TRBJ1-5, with 9 bases matching TRBD1. Germline CDR1 and CDR2: SGHTA and FQGNSA. V dropped 1 base and J dropped 7; count of bases not matched to a gene: 2. There are 14 residues in the CDR3. CDR3 amino acids: CASSLVTGGQPQHF. The CDR3 DNA is TGTGCCAGCAGCTTAGTTACAGGGGGCCAGCCCCAGCATTTT.

Turning to this clonotype: This may be a read error: a much more frequent sequence differs by one nucleotide. V and J are TRBV12-3 or TRBV12-4 and TRBJ1-6; D ambiguous. This CDR3 comprises 14 residues. CDR3 amino acids: CVSSETNGNSPLHF. The CDR3 coding sequence is TGTGTCAGCAGCGAGACCAATGGAAATTCACCCCTCCACTTT.

There are many counts of this clonotype. The chain employs TRBV5-5 and TRBJ2-3; D is possibly TRBD2 (6 bases). Trimming shortened V by 4 bases and J by 6 bases, and 12 bases separated the two germline ends. Germline CDR1 and CDR2: SGHKS and YYEKEE (reference sequence). This CDR3 contains 13 residues. Written as DNA, the CDR3 is TGTGCCAGCAGCAGCGCGGGATCCGATACGCAGTATTTT. It is translated as CASSSAGSDTQYF.

V usage is TRBV6-2 or TRBV6-3 and J usage is TRBJ2-1, with D perhaps TRBD2 (6 bases). This CDR3 has 15 amino acids. Germline V lookup: CDR1 MNHEY, CDR2 SVGEGT. Trimming pared 8 bases from V and 8 bases from J, leaving 22 bases between. This CDR3 is CASGGNLLAQDEQFF. Written as DNA, the CDR3 is TGTGCCAGCGGAGGGAACCTTTTAGCACAAGATGAGCAGTTCTTC.

This clonotype was detected a few times. The genes are TRBV12-3 or TRBV12-4 and TRBJ1-4; maybe TRBD1 (6 bases). The V end lost 1 base, the J end lost 10 bases, and 13 bases lay between the germline ends. The CDR3 has 14 residues. This CDR3 reads CASSLGGTSGKLFF. The CDR3, as DNA: TGTGCCAGCAGTTTAGGAGGGACATCCGGAAAACTGTTTTTT.

The chain links TRBV10-3 to TRBJ2-5, with a tentative D call TRBD1 (5 bases). The length of the CDR3 is 13 residues. Germline CDR1 ENHRY, CDR2 SYGVKD. Trimming took 4 bases from V and 3 from J, leaving 9 bases between them. CDR3 nucleotides: TGTGCCATCAGTGGGGGCGGAGAAGAGACCCAGTACTTC. Translating it yields CAISGGGEETQYF.

There are a few counts of this clonotype. The V gene is TRBV12-3 or TRBV12-4, the J gene TRBJ1-2; D gene unclear. The CDR3 runs 16 residues. V lost 3 bases, J lost 3 bases, and 17 bases lay in between. CDR3 sequence (DNA): TGTGCCAGCAGTTTGTTTAGGTCGCCAGACGACTATGGCTACACCTTC. As protein: CASSLFRSPDDYGYTF.

The chain links TRBV18 to TRBJ2-7; 7 bases align to TRBD1. Germline-derived CDR1 and CDR2 are KGHSH and LQKENI. The CDR3 has 19 amino acids. J lost 2 bases, V lost 0 bases, and 16 bases had no gene match. CDR3 sequence: CASSPPARGISKNPYEQYF. CDR3 DNA sequence: TGTGCCAGCTCACCACCGGCCAGGGGGATCTCGAAAAACCCCTACGAGCAGTACTTC.

This clonotype was seen ten or more times. The chain uses TRBV10-3 and TRBJ2-7, with TRBD1 matching 9 bases. Germline values: CDR1 ENHRY, CDR2 SYGVKD. Trimming removed 7 bases from V and 5 bases from J; junction bases left unmatched: 6. This CDR3 spans 13 amino acids. The CDR3 sequence is CAINTRQGDEQYF. Here the CDR3 DNA reads TGTGCCATCAATACGAGACAGGGGGACGAGCAGTACTTC.

The table lists this clonotype with many counts. The rearrangement joins TRBV2 to TRBJ2-7; D not resolved. Germline V gene data show CDR1 as SNHLY and CDR2 as FYNNEI. V was trimmed by 8 bases and J by 4 bases, leaving 6 bases between them. This CDR3 comprises 10 residues. CDR3 bases: TGTGCCAGCGCAAGTTACGAGCAGTACTTC. It yields the protein CASASYEQYF.